This T cell receptor (beta chain) was sequenced for a study of chronic HIV infection and antiretroviral therapy. TCRdb reprocessed the 5' RACE reads via MiXCR and lists one record per CDR3 protein. The table records more than 40,000 distinct CDR3 sequences, roughly 19% of them present only once. Germline V gives CDR1 SGDLS, CDR2 YYNGEE. With 4 bases removed from V and 7 bases from J, the gap between germline ends came to 21 bases. This CDR3 has 15 amino acids. The clonotype comes from an adult who had HIV and had not received antiretroviral therapy, or was an uninfected healthy control (not recorded which). The genes are TRBV9 and TRBJ2-7, with D tentatively TRBD2 (6 bases). The sequenced sample was peripheral blood. The CDR3 protein is CASSSSGDWVEEQYF. CDR3 nucleotides: TGTGCCAGCAGCTCTTCGGGGGACTGGGTAGAGGAGCAGTACTTC.